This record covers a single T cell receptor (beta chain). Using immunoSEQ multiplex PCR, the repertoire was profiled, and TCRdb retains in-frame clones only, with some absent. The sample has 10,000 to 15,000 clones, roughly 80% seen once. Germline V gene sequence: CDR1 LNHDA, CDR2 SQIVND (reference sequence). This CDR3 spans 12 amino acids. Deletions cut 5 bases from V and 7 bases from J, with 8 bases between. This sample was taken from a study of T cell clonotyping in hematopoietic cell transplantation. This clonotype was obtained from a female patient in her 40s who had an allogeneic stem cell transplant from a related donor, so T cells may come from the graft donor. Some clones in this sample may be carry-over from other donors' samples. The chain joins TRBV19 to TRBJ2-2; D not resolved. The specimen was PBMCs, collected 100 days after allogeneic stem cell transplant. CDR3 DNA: TGTGCCAGTAGTGCCCCCGTCGGGGAGCTGTTTTTT. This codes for CASSAPVGELFF.